These 21 T cell receptor beta chains share one sample of origin, sequenced in a study of T cells in Graves' hyperthyroidism and ophthalmopathy. TCR beta CDR3 regions were amplified from RNA. TCR CDR3 underwent first-round RT-PCR with the HTBI primer set. TCRdb analysed the multiplex PCR reads with MiXCR anew, one entry per CDR3 protein. This sample has hundreds of thousands of distinct CDR3 sequences, with about 14% found just once. Material: blood. The origin of the receptors is a woman younger than 30 with Graves' hyperthyroidism.

This clonotype was detected only a few times. The V call is TRBV10-2, the J call TRBJ2-1; D remains ambiguous. Germline V gives CDR1 WSHSY, CDR2 SAAADI. Between the trimmed V and J ends, which lost 0 bases and 1 base, there was a span of 10 bases. This CDR3 is built from 16 residues. CDR3 sequence: CASSESLAPSYNEQFF. The CDR3 DNA follows: TGCGCCAGCAGTGAGTCTCTGGCGCCTTCCTACAATGAGCAGTTCTTC.

This clonotype was recorded at least ten times. The chain links TRBV7-9 to TRBJ2-7, with D maybe TRBD2 (6 bases). Trimming took 6 bases from V and 5 from J, leaving 17 bases between them. The germline V gene has CDR1 SEHNR and CDR2 FQNEAQ (reference sequence). The CDR3 spans 14 residues. In nucleotides, the CDR3 is TGTGCCAGCAGTTCCCGGGACTGGGTGAACGAGCAGTACTTC. Translating gives CASSSRDWVNEQYF.

Comment on this clonotype: Since a much larger clone is just one base distant, this may be a read error. The J gene is TRBJ2-1, the V gene TRBV13, with 14 bases matching TRBD2. The DNA matches TRBJ2-7 better at its end, which makes the J call doubtful. This CDR3 contains 17 residues. The germline V gene has CDR1 PRHDT and CDR2 FYEKMQ (reference sequence). CDR3 sequence reads: CASSLGTSGRTYNEQYF. The CDR3 bases are TGTGCCAGCAGCCTTGGGACTAGCGGGAGAACCTACAATGAGCAGTACTTC.

J is TRBJ2-7 and V is TRBV5-1; D gene uncertain. Germline V gene sequence: CDR1 SGHRS, CDR2 YFSETQ. Trimming pared 2 bases from V and 0 bases from J, leaving 15 bases between. The CDR3 totals 16 residues. DNA of the CDR3: TGCGCCAGCAGCTTTCAGGCCGGCTCCCCCTCCTACGAGCAGTACTTC. Its translation: CASSFQAGSPSYEQYF.

This clonotype was counted ten times or more. The chain carries TRBV2 and TRBJ2-1, with unresolved D. V was shortened by 4 bases and J by 3 bases, with 10 bases between the two germline ends. Germline V gene lookup returns CDR1 SNHLY and CDR2 FYNNEI. CDR3 length: 14 residues. CDR3 in DNA: TGTGCCAGCAGTGGGACCCCTAGCTACAATGAGCAGTTCTTC. Encoded protein: CASSGTPSYNEQFF.

This clonotype was counted a few times. The chain combines TRBV24-1 with TRBJ2-1; 10 nucleotides line up with TRBD2. Germline values: CDR1 KGHDR, CDR2 SFDVKD. The CDR3 spans 16 residues. Trimming cost V 4 bases and J 3 bases; bases outside gene matches: 5. CDR3 sequence (DNA): TGTGCCACCAGTGACCCTAGCGGGGGAAACTACAATGAGCAGTTCTTC. This translates into CATSDPSGGNYNEQFF.

The table lists this clonotype with a few counts. The chain carries TRBV15 and TRBJ2-1; TRBD2 agrees at 8 bases. This CDR3 region has 17 residues. With V trimmed by 0 bases and J by 5 bases, 9 bases remained unmatched. Per the germline V gene, CDR1 is LNHNV and CDR2 is YYDKDF (reference sequence). CDR3 sequence: CATSRDLASGRNNEQFF. Written as DNA, the CDR3 is TGTGCCACCAGCAGAGATCTGGCTAGCGGGCGAAACAATGAGCAGTTCTTC. Variable domain in full (rest from reference TRBV15 and TRBJ2-1): DAMVIQNPRYQVTQFGKPVTLSCSQTLNHNVMYWYQQKSSQAPKLLFHYYDKDFNNEADTPDNFQSRRPNTSFCFLDIRSPGLGDTAMYLCATSRDLASGRNNEQFFGPGTRLTVL.

This clonotype came up a few times. The gene calls are TRBV19 and TRBJ2-1, with TRBD2 identical over 8 bases. J gave up 7 bases and V 2 bases, and 4 bases lay outside the gene matches. Germline assignment: CDR1 LNHDA and CDR2 SQIVND (reference sequence). The CDR3 has 14 residues. CDR3 loop: CASSIPGLGNEQFF. The CDR3 nucleotides read TGTGCCAGTAGTATACCGGGACTAGGGAATGAGCAGTTCTTC.

This clonotype was picked up a small number of times. This chain links TRBV5-1 with TRBJ2-1; 7 bases line up with TRBD1. Per the germline V gene, CDR1 is SGHRS and CDR2 is YFSETQ. V trimming: 2 bases; J trimming: 2 bases; junction bases outside the gene matches: 7. The CDR3 runs 16 residues. CDR3 in DNA: TGCGCCAGCAGCTTCAAGGGACAGTTTACCTACAATGAGCAGTTCTTC. It codes for CASSFKGQFTYNEQFF.

V gene TRBV10-3 combines with J gene TRBJ2-1; the D is unclear. Germline CDR1 and CDR2: ENHRY and SYGVKD. V lost 4 bases and J lost 0, with 10 bases in between. The CDR3 contains 15 residues. CDR3 protein: CAISGDPSSYNEQFF. For the CDR3, the DNA is TGTGCCATCAGTGGAGACCCGAGCTCCTACAATGAGCAGTTCTTC.

This clonotype has more than one count but fewer than ten. This chain connects TRBV10-2 to TRBJ2-5; D remains ambiguous. CDR1 is WSHSY and CDR2 is SAAADI in the germline V gene. The V end lost 5 bases, the J end lost 5 bases, and 18 bases lay between the germline ends. The length of the CDR3 is 15 residues. The CDR3 spells CASSRMSAGAETQYF. For the CDR3, the DNA is TGCGCCAGCAGTCGGATGTCGGCTGGTGCGGAGACCCAGTACTTC.

V is TRBV20-1 and J is TRBJ2-5; 7 bases match TRBD1. The J call may be in error: the DNA end matches TRBJ2-1 better. The CDR3 covers 13 residues. Germline V lookup: CDR1 DFQATT, CDR2 SNEGSKA (reference sequence). CDR3 in amino acids: CSAAGGSVETQFF. The DNA for the CDR3 is TGCAGTGCGGCAGGGGGTTCGGTAGAGACCCAGTTCTTC.

This clonotype was counted many times. This chain connects TRBV20-1 to TRBJ2-3; TRBD2 aligns across 8 bases. CDR1 is DFQATT, CDR2 SNEGSKA, per germline (reference sequence). The CDR3 spans 16 residues. J was trimmed by 5 bases and V by 2 bases; bases with no gene match: 12. The CDR3 DNA reads TGCAGTGCTAGACTTCTAGCGGGCCTCACCCGAGATACGCAGTATTTT. This translates into CSARLLAGLTRDTQYF.

In this sample, this clonotype turned up many times. The genes are TRBV13 and TRBJ2-5; 13 bases are shared with TRBD2. The CDR3 covers 14 residues. Trimming at V came to 6 bases and at J to 4 bases, leaving 2 bases not matched to a gene. Looked up from germline, CDR1 is PRHDT and CDR2 is FYEKMQ (reference sequence). This CDR3 is CASRRLAGGETQYF. The CDR3 DNA follows: TGTGCCAGCAGACGACTAGCGGGAGGAGAGACCCAGTACTTC. The complete variable domain, with remaining parts taken from reference TRBV13 and TRBJ2-5, reads AAGVIQSPRHLIKEKRETATLKCYPIPRHDTVYWYQQGPGQDPQFLISFYEKMQSDKGSIPDRFSAQQFSDYHSELNMSSLELGDSALYFCASRRLAGGETQYFGPGTRLLVL.

A word on this clonotype: A clone one base away is much larger, so this may be a read error. This rearrangement joins TRBV29-1 to TRBJ2-3; TRBD2 matches at 13 bases. The CDR3 is 13 amino acids. Germline V CDR1 and CDR2: SQVTM, ANQGSEA. CDR3 protein: CSGRTSGSDTQCF. The DNA of the CDR3 is TGCAGCGGACGGACTAGCGGGAGTGATACGCAGTGTTTT.

The chain combines TRBV7-3 with TRBJ2-4; TRBD1 aligns across 7 bases. The CDR3 runs to 13 residues. CDR1 and CDR2 (germline): SGHTA, FQGTGA. V shed 3 bases and J 8 bases; nucleotides not matched to a gene: 4. The CDR3, as DNA: TGTGCCAGCAGCTTCGACAGGGATCACATTCAGTACTTC. Amino acid sequence: CASSFDRDHIQYF.

This clonotype was recorded at least ten times. V usage is TRBV12-3 or TRBV12-4 and J usage is TRBJ1-1; D perhaps matches TRBD1 (5 bases). The CDR3 covers 14 residues. The V and J ends lost 7 bases and 4 bases respectively, with 16 bases between them. The CDR3 is CASNQQGGSTEAFF. The CDR3 DNA reads as TGTGCCAGCAACCAGCAGGGTGGAAGCACTGAAGCTTTCTTT.

The chain is built from TRBV7-6 and TRBJ2-2, with a weak D call TRBD2 (6 bases). V was clipped by 0 bases and J by 3 bases, with 26 bases between them. CDR3 length: 21 residues. CDR1 and CDR2 (germline): SGHVS, FNYEAQ. The CDR3 is CASSLARGASDIFVDTGELFF. CDR3 sequence (DNA): TGTGCCAGCAGCTTAGCCCGAGGGGCTAGCGACATTTTCGTGGACACCGGGGAGCTGTTTTTT. Full variable domain (rest looked up from reference TRBV7-6 and TRBJ2-2): GAGVSQSPRYKVTKRGQDVALRCDPISGHVSLYWYRQALGQGPEFLTYFNYEAQQDKSGLPNDRFSAERPEGSISTLTIQRTEQRDSAMYRCASSLARGASDIFVDTGELFFGEGSRLTVL.

The V and J genes are TRBV18 and TRBJ2-1; D unresolved. Trimming removed 1 base from V and 4 bases from J, with 11 bases in between. Germline CDR1 is KGHSH and CDR2 is LQKENI. This CDR3 region has 15 residues. CDR3 sequence (DNA): TGTGCCAGCTCACCACTTGGGCCCTCTTACAATGAGCAGTTCTTC. As protein: CASSPLGPSYNEQFF.

The rearrangement joins TRBV9 to TRBJ2-5, with 10 bases aligning to TRBD2. J lost 1 base, V lost 0 bases, and 6 bases had no gene match. The CDR3 runs to 17 residues. Per germline, CDR1 SGDLS and CDR2 YYNGEE. CDR3 residues: CASSVASLAGGQETQYF. The CDR3 DNA is TGTGCCAGCAGCGTAGCTTCGTTAGCGGGGGGCCAAGAGACCCAGTACTTC.

This clonotype was seen at least ten times. V usage is TRBV7-2 and J usage is TRBJ1-3; tentatively, D is TRBD1 (6 bases). CDR3 length: 16 residues. CDR1 and CDR2 (germline): SGHTA, FQGNSA. V dropped 6 bases and J dropped 4 bases, with 19 bases sitting between them. The CDR3 loop reads CASRNLTGFRGNTIYF. As DNA, the CDR3 is TGTGCCAGCAGGAACCTAACAGGGTTTAGGGGAAACACCATATATTTT.